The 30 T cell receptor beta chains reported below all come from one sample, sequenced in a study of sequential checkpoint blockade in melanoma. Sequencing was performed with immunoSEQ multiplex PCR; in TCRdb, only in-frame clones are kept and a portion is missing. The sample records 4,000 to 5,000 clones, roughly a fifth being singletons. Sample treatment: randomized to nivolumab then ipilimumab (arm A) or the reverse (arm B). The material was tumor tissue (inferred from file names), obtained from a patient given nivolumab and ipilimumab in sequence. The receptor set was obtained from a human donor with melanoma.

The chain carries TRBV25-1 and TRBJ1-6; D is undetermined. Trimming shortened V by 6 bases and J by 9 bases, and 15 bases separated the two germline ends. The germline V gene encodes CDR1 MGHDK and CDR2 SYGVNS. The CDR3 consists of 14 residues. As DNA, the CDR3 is TGTGCCAGCAGCCCCCCTGGGGATATTTCACCCCTCCACTTT. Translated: CASSPPGDISPLHF.

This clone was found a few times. The DNA of the CDR3 is TGTGCCAGCCGGACAGACGGCAATCAGCCCCAGCATTTT. The encoded protein is CASRTDGNQPQHF. This sequence joins TRBV6-8 and TRBJ1-5, with D possibly matching TRBD1 (6 bases). With 8 bases removed from V and 2 bases from J, the gap between germline ends came to 10 bases. This CDR3 has 13 amino acids. CDR1 is MNHGY, CDR2 SAAAGT, per germline.

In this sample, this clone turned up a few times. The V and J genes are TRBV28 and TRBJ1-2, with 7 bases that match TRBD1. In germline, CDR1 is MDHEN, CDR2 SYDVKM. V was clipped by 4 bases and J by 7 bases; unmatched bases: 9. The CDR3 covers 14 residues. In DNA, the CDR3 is TGTGCCAGCAGTTACCCCTCGGGACAGCCTGGCTACACCTTC. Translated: CASSYPSGQPGYTF.

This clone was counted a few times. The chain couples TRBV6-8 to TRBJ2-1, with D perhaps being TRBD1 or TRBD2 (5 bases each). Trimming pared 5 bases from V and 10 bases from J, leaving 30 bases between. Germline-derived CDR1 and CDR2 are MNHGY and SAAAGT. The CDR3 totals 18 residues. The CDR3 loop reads CASSPLGSRRPGPREQFF. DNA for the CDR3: TGTGCCAGCAGTCCTTTAGGAAGTCGTCGGCCGGGACCGCGGGAGCAGTTCTTC.

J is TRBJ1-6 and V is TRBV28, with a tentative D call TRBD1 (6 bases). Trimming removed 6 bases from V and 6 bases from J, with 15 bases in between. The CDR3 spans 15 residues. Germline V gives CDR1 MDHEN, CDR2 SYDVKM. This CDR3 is CASSGSQGSNSPLHF. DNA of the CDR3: TGTGCCAGCAGCGGGAGCCAGGGGAGTAATTCACCCCTCCACTTT.

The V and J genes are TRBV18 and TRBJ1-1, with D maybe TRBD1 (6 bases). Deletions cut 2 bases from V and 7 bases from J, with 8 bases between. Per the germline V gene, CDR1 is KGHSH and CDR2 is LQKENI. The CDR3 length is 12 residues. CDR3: CASSPGGDEAFF. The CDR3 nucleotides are TGTGCCAGCTCACCAGGGGGCGATGAAGCTTTCTTT.

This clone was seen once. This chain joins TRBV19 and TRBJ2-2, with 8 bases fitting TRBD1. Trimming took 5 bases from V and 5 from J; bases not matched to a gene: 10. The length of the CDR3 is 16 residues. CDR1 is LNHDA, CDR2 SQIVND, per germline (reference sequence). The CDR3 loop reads CASSEFRTGRTGELFF. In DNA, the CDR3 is TGTGCCAGTAGTGAATTTCGGACAGGGAGGACCGGGGAGCTGTTTTTT.

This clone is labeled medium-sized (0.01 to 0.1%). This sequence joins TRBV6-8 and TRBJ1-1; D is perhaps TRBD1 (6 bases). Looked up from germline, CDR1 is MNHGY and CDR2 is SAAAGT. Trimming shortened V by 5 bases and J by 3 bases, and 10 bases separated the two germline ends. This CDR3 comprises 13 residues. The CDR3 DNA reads TGTGCCAGCAGTGTCAACAGGGACACTGAAGCTTTCTTT. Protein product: CASSVNRDTEAFF.

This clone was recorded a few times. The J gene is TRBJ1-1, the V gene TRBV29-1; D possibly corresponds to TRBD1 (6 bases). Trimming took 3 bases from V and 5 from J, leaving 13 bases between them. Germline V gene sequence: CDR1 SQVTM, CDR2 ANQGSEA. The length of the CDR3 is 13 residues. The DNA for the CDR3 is TGCAGCGTTGATAACCGGGACACGACTGAAGCTTTCTTT. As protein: CSVDNRDTTEAFF.

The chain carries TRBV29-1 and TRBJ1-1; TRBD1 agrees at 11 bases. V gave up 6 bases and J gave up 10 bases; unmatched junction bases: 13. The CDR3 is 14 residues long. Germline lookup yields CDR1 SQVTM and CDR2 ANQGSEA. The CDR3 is CSVPGQGAAFGAFF. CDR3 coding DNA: TGCAGCGTGCCTGGACAGGGGGCAGCTTTTGGAGCTTTCTTT.

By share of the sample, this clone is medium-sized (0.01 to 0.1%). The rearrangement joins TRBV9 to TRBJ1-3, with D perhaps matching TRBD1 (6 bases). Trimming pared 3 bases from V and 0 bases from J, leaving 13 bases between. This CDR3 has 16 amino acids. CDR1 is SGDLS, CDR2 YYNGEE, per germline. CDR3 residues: CASSGHRERSGNTIYF. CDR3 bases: TGTGCCAGCAGCGGACACAGGGAACGCTCTGGAAACACCATATATTTT.

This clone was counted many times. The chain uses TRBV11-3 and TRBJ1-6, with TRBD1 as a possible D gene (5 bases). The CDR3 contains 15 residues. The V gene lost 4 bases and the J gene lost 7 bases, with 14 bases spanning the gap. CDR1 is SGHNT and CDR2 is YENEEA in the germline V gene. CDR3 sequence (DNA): TGTGCCAGCAGCTCCCTCGGGGGATCGAATTCACCCCTCCACTTT. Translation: CASSSLGGSNSPLHF.

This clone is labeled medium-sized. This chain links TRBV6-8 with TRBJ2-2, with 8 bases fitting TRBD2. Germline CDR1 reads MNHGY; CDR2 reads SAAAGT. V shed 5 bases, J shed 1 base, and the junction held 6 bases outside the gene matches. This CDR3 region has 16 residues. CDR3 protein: CASSPRGLVNTGELFF. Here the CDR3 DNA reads TGTGCCAGCAGTCCCCGGGGACTAGTGAACACCGGGGAGCTGTTTTTT.

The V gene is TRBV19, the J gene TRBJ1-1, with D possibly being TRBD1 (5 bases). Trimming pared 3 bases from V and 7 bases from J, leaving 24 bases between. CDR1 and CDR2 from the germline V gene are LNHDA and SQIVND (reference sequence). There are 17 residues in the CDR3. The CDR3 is CASSIVGTGYLGVEAFF. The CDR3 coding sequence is TGTGCCAGTAGTATCGTAGGGACCGGGTATTTAGGCGTTGAAGCTTTCTTT.

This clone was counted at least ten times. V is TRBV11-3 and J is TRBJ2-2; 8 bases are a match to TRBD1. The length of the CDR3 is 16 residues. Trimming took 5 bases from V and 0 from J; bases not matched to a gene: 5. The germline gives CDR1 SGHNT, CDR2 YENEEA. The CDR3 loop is CASSPGQGTNTGELFF. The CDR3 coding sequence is TGTGCCAGCAGCCCCGGACAGGGAACGAACACCGGGGAGCTGTTTTTT.

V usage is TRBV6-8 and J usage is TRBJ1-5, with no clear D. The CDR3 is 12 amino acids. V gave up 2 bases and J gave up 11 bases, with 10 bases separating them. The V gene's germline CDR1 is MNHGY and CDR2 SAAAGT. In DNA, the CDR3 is TGTGCCAGCAGTTACGGAGGCCCAGCCCAGCATTTT. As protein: CASSYGGPAQHF.

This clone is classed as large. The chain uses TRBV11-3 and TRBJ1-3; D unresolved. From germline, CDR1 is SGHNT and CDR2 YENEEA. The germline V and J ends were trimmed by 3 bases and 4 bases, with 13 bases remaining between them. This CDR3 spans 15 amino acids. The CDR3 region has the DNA TGTGCCAGCAGCTTGCAAGGGAGCAGGGGAAACACCATATATTTT. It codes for CASSLQGSRGNTIYF.

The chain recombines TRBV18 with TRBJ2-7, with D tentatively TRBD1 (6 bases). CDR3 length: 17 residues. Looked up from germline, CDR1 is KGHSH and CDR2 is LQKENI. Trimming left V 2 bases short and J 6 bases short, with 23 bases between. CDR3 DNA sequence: TGTGCCAGCTCACCAGGGCCTGGCAGGGGCCAGGAAGGCGAGCAGTACTTC. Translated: CASSPGPGRGQEGEQYF.

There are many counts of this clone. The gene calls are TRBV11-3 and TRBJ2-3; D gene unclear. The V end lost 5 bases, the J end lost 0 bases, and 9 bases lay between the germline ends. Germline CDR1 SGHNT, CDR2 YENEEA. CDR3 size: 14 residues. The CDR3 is CASSPFPSTDTQYF. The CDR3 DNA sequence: TGTGCCAGCAGCCCTTTCCCGAGCACAGATACGCAGTATTTT.

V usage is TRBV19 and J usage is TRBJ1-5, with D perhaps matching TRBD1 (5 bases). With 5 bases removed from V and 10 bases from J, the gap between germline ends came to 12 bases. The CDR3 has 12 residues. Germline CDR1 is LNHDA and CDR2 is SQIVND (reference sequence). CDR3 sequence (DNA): TGTGCCAGTAGTCTCTCTCAGGGTCCCCAGCATTTT. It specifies CASSLSQGPQHF.

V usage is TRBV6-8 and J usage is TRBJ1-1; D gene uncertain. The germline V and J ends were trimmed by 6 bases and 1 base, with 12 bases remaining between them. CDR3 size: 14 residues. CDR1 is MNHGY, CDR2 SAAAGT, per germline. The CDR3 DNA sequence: TGTGCCAGCAGGCTGGACGGGAGGAACACTGAAGCTTTCTTT. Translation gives CASRLDGRNTEAFF.

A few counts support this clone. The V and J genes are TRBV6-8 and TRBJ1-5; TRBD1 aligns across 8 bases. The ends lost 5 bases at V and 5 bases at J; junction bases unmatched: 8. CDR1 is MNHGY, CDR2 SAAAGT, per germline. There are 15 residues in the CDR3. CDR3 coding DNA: TGTGCCAGCAGTACGGACAGGGCGGGCTATCAGCCCCAGCATTTT. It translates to CASSTDRAGYQPQHF.

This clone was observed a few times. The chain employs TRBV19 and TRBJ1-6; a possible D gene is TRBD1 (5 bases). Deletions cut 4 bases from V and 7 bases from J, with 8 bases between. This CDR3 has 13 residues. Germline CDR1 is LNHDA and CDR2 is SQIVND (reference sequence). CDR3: CASSTGPNSPLHF. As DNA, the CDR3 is TGTGCCAGTAGTACAGGGCCCAATTCACCCCTCCACTTT.

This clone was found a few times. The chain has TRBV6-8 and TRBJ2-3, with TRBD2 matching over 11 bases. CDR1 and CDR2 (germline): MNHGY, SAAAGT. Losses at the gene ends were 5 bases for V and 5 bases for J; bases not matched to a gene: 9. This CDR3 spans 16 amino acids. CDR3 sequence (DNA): TGTGCCAGCAGTGCTCGACTAGCGGGGAAGAAAGATACGCAGTATTTT. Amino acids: CASSARLAGKKDTQYF.

The CDR3: CATSKRGDRDAEAFF. CDR3 DNA sequence: TGTGCCACCAGCAAGCGGGGAGACAGGGACGCTGAAGCTTTCTTT. The chain carries TRBV15 and TRBJ1-1; 7 bases agree with TRBD1. The germline V gene encodes CDR1 LNHNV and CDR2 YYDKDF (reference sequence). Trimming removed 4 bases from V and 6 bases from J; junction bases left unmatched: 11. The CDR3 extends over 15 amino acids.

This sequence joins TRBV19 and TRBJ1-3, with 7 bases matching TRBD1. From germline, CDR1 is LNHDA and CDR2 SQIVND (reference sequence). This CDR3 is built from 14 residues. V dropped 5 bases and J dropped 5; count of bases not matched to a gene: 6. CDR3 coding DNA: TGTGCCAGTAGTCACAGGGGAAGGCGAAACACCATATATTTT. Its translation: CASSHRGRRNTIYF.

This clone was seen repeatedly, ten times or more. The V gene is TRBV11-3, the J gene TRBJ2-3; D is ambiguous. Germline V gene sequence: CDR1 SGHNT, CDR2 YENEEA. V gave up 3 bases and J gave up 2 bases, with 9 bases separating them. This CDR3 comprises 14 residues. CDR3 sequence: CASSFGDYTDTQYF. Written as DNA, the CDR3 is TGTGCCAGCAGCTTTGGGGATTACACAGATACGCAGTATTTT.

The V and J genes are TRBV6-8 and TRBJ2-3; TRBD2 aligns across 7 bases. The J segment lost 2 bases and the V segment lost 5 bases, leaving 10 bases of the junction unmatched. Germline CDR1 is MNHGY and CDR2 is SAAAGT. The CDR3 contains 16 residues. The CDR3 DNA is TGTGCCAGCAGTGAGCGGGGAGGAGCGAACACAGATACGCAGTATTTT. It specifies CASSERGGANTDTQYF.

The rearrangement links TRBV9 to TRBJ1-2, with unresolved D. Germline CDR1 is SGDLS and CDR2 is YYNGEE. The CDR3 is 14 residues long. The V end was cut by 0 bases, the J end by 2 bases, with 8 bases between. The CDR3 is CASSVDGRNYGYTF. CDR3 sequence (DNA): TGTGCCAGCAGCGTAGACGGCAGGAACTATGGCTACACCTTC.

The DNA of the CDR3 is TGCGCCAGCAGACCACAGATAACTAATGAAAAACTGTTTTTT. This sequence encodes CASRPQITNEKLFF. The rearrangement uses TRBV5-1 and TRBJ1-4; no firm D call. CDR1 SGHRS and CDR2 YFSETQ come from the germline V gene. Trimming cost V 5 bases and J 1 base, with 9 bases left between them. This CDR3 has 14 residues. Based on the CDR3 plus reference TRBV5-1 and TRBJ1-4, the full variable domain is KAGVTQTPRYLIKTRGQQVTLSCSPISGHRSVSWYQQTPGQGLQFLFEYFSETQRNKGNFPGRFSGRQFSNSRSEMNVSTLELGDSALYLCASRPQITNEKLFFGSGTQLSVL.